This T cell receptor beta chain was recorded in a study of T cell repertoires in cytomegalovirus infection. Overall study findings and caveats: CMV carriers with the relevant HLA were identified by cumulative public TCR beta family frequency.

There are 13 residues in the CDR3. Trimming took 4 bases from V and 6 from J, leaving 12 bases between them. Germline values: CDR1 SGHDN, CDR2 FVKESK. TCRdb passed the reads through MiXCR, listing each CDR3 protein once. The sample consists of hundreds of thousands of distinct CDR3 sequences, approximately 33% of them appearing once. Note on this clonotype: The antigen is undetermined.

Material: cultured PBMCs, obtained from culture after CMV antigen stimulation. V usage is TRBV14 and J usage is TRBJ2-5; perhaps D is TRBD1 or TRBD2 (5 bases each). The receptor comes from a human donor in good health (CMV status not recorded). Some clones in this sample may be carry-over from other donors' samples. The CDR3 loop is CASSPRDEKTQYF. CDR3 in DNA: TGTGCCAGCAGCCCCCGGGACGAGAAGACCCAGTACTTC.